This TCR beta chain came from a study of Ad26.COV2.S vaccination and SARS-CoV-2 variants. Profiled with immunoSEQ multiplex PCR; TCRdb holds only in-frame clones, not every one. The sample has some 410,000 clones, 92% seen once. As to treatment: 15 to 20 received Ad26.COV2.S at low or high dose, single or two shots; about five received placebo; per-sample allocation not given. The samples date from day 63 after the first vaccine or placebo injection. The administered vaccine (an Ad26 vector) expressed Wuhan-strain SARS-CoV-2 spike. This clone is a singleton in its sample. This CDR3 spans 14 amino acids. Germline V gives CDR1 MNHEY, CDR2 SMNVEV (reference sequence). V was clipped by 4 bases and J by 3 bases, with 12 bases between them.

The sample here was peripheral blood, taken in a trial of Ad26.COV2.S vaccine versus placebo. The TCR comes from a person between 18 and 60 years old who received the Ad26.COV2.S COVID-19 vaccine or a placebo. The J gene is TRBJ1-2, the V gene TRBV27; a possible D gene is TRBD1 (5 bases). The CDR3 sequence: CASSWAGNYYGYTF. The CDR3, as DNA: TGTGCCAGCAGTTGGGCAGGGAACTACTATGGCTACACCTTC.